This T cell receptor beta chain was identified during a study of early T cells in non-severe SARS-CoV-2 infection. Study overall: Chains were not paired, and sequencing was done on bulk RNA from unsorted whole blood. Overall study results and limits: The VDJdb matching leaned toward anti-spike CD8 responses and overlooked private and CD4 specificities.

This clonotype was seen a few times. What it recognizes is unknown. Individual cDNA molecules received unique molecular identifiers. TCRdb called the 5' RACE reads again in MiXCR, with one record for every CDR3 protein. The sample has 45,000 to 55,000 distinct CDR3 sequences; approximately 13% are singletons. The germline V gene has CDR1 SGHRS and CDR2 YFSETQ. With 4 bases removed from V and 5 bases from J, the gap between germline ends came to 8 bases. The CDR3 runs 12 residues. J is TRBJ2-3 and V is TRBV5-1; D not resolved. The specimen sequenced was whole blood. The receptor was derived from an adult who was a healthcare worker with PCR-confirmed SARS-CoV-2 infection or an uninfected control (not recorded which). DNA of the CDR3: TGCGCCAGCAGCCAAAAGGGAGATACGCAGTATTTT. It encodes CASSQKGDTQYF.